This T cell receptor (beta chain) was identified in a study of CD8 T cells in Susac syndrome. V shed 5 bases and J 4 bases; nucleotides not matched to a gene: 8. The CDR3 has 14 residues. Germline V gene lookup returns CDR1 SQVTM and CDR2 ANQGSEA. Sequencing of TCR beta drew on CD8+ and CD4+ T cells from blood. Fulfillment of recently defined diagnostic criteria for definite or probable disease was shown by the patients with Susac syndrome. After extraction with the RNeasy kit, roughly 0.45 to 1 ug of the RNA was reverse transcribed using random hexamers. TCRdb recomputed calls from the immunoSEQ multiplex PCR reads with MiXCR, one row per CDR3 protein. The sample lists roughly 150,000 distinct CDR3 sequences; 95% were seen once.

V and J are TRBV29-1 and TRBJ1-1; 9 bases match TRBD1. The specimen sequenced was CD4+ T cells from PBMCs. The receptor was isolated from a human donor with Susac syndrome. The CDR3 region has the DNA TGCAGCGTTCCGGGACAGGGAGAGGTCACTGAAGCTTTCTTT. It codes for CSVPGQGEVTEAFF.